This TCR beta chain was identified in a study of monozygotic twins with inflammatory bowel disease. The CDR3 is 16 amino acids. Germline loops: CDR1 SGHTA, CDR2 FQGNSA. With the 5' RACE reads reprocessed, TCRdb shows one record per CDR3 protein and no DNA. The sample's table shows some 150,000 distinct CDR3 sequences. Sequencing was done on a sample of blood. This receptor was identified in a human donor with ulcerative colitis or Crohn's disease, or a healthy co-twin of an affected twin (not recorded which). The genes are TRBV7-2 and TRBJ2-3; without DNA, the TCRdb call of TRBD1 cannot be checked. CDR3 protein: CASSRRTGAFTDTQYF.